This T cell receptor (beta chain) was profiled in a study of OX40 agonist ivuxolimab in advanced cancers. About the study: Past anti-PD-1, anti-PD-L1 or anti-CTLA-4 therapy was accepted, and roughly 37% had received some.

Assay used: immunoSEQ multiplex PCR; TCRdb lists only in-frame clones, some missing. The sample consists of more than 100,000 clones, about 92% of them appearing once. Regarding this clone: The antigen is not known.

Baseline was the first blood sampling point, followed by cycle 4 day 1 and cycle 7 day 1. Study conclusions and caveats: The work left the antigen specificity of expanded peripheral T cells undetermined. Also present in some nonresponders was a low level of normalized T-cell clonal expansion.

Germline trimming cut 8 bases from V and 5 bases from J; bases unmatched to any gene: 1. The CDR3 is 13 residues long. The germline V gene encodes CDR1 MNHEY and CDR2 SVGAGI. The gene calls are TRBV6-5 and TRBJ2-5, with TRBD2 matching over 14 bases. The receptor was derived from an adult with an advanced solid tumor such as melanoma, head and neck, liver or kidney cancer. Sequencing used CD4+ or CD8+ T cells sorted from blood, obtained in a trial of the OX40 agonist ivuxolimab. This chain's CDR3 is CASRLAGGETQYF. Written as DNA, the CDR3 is TGTGCCAGCCGACTAGCGGGGGGGGAGACCCAGTACTTC.